A single sample gave rise to the 30 T cell receptor beta chains below, sequenced in a study of blood T cell repertoires in COVID-19. Using immunoSEQ multiplex PCR, the repertoire was profiled, and TCRdb retains in-frame clones only, with some absent. The data contain about 160,000 clones, approximately 79% of them singletons. Sequencing was done on a sample of peripheral blood. The receptors were sampled from a woman aged 40-49 years with COVID-19, enrolled during active disease.

The CDR3 protein is CASRNHRGGDYGYTF. The CDR3 coding sequence is TGTGCCAGCAGAAACCATAGGGGAGGGGACTATGGCTACACCTTC. This chain connects TRBV2 to TRBJ1-2; perhaps TRBD1 as D (5 bases). V lost 6 bases, J lost 3 bases, and 17 bases lay in between. Germline V CDR1 and CDR2: SNHLY, FYNNEI. The CDR3 spans 15 residues.

The genes are TRBV29-1 and TRBJ2-1; D unresolved. The CDR3 contains 14 residues. In germline, CDR1 is SQVTM, CDR2 ANQGSEA. V lost 7 bases and J 6 bases, leaving 19 bases between the germline ends. CDR3 DNA: TGCAGCGCCGTGCGTACCCCCCTCGCCAATGAGCAGTTCTTC. It codes for CSAVRTPLANEQFF.

The chain recombines TRBV5-6 with TRBJ1-1; TRBD1 is a possible D gene (5 bases). The germline CDR1 and CDR2 sequences are SGHDT and YYEEEE. With 4 bases removed from V and 6 bases from J, the gap between germline ends came to 13 bases. CDR3 length: 13 residues. CDR3 in DNA: TGTGCCAGCAGCCGACAGTTAAATTCTGAAGCTTTCTTT. This encodes CASSRQLNSEAFF.

The chain joins TRBV14 to TRBJ1-2, with a possible D match to TRBD1 (5 bases). V lost 0 bases and J 7 bases, leaving 18 bases between the germline ends. The germline gives CDR1 SGHDN, CDR2 FVKESK. This CDR3 spans 16 amino acids. In DNA form, the CDR3 reads TGTGCCAGCAGCCAAGATTACGGAGGCCAGGGAGGTGGCTACACCTTC. It specifies CASSQDYGGQGGGYTF.

V is TRBV6-6 and J is TRBJ1-4, with TRBD1 identical over 7 bases. The V gene end was trimmed by 1 base and the J gene end by 8 bases; junction bases not matched to a gene: 7. CDR3 length: 15 residues. From germline, CDR1 is MNHNY and CDR2 SVGAGI (reference sequence). CDR3 protein: CASSYLGGAREKLFF. The CDR3 DNA reads as TGTGCCAGCAGTTACTTAGGGGGCGCGAGGGAAAAACTGTTTTTT.

This clone occurred once. The rearrangement uses TRBV20-1 and TRBJ1-2; D is possibly TRBD1 (5 bases). Germline V gene data show CDR1 as DFQATT and CDR2 as SNEGSKA (reference sequence). The CDR3 covers 13 residues. Between the trimmed V and J ends, which lost 3 bases and 3 bases, there was a span of 11 bases. The chain's CDR3 is CSASVAGDYGYTF. As DNA, the CDR3 is TGCAGTGCTAGTGTTGCGGGGGACTATGGCTACACCTTC.

The rearrangement joins TRBV6-5 to TRBJ2-5; 13 bases map to TRBD2. Germline CDR1 and CDR2: MNHEY and SVGAGI. This CDR3 is 15 amino acids long. V gave up 5 bases and J gave up 5 bases; unmatched junction bases: 5. CDR3 loop: CASSTGTSGVETQYF. In nucleotides, the CDR3 is TGTGCCAGCAGTACCGGGACTAGCGGGGTGGAGACCCAGTACTTC.

The chain couples TRBV5-4 to TRBJ2-3, with 12 bases fitting TRBD2. This CDR3 is built from 16 residues. Trimming took 4 bases from V and 4 from J; bases not matched to a gene: 7. CDR1 is SGHNT, CDR2 YYREEE, per germline (reference sequence). The CDR3 coding sequence is TGTGCCAGCAGCCCGCCGACTAGCGGGGGACCAGATACGCAGTATTTT. Its translation is CASSPPTSGGPDTQYF.

Notes on this clone: One end of the junction does not line up with germline, which may come from a read error. The chain is built from TRBV7-7 and TRBJ2-5, with 9 bases fitting TRBD1. In germline, CDR1 is SSHAT, CDR2 FNYEAQ (reference sequence). The length of the CDR3 is 14 residues. CDR3 DNA: TGTGCTAGCAGCACAGGACAGGGGAGTAATACCCAGTACTTC. It is translated as CASSTGQGSNTQYF.

The chain carries TRBV3-1 (or the pseudogene TRBV3-2) and TRBJ2-5; a weak D match, TRBD2 (5 bases). Trimming took 0 bases from V and 3 from J, leaving 11 bases between them. Germline V CDR1 and CDR2: LGHDT, YNNKEL (reference sequence). This CDR3 region has 15 residues. The CDR3: CASSQETIQKETQYF. The CDR3 DNA sequence: TGTGCCAGCAGCCAAGAGACTATACAAAAAGAGACCCAGTACTTC.

The rearrangement joins TRBV6-1 to TRBJ1-5; D not certain. This CDR3 region has 15 residues. Trimming removed 0 bases at V and 2 bases at J, with 8 bases between. Germline V gene sequence: CDR1 MNHNS, CDR2 SASEGT. The chain's CDR3 is CASSEALRGNQPQHF. The CDR3 DNA follows: TGTGCCAGCAGTGAAGCGCTTCGGGGCAATCAGCCCCAGCATTTT.

This clone came up a few times. At one end, the junction sequence differs from germline, possibly due to a read error. The CDR3 region has the DNA TGTGCCAGCAGCCCTTCCGGGACACCGGCCGACTTC. Residues: CASSPSGTPADF. The rearrangement joins TRBV28 to TRBJ2-7; a possible D gene is TRBD1 (6 bases). CDR3 length: 12 residues. CDR1 is MDHEN, CDR2 SYDVKM, per germline.

The CDR3 coding sequence is TGTGCCAGCAGCTTGAAGTCGGGGGTTCCAGATACGCAGTATTTT. The encoded protein is CASSLKSGVPDTQYF. This sequence joins TRBV11-1 and TRBJ2-3, with D perhaps matching TRBD2 (6 bases). Trimming removed 3 bases at V and 4 bases at J, with 14 bases between. CDR3 length: 15 amino acids. CDR1 SGHAT and CDR2 FQDESV come from the germline V gene (reference sequence).

The chain is built from TRBV29-1 and TRBJ1-1; the D gene is possibly TRBD1 (6 bases). Per germline, CDR1 SQVTM and CDR2 ANQGSEA. Trimming left V 4 bases short and J 4 bases short, with 10 bases between. There are 12 residues in the CDR3. DNA of the CDR3: TGCAGCGTTGGTACAGGGCTCACTGAAGCTTTCTTT. As protein: CSVGTGLTEAFF.

This clone was observed a few times. This chain connects TRBV6-1 to TRBJ1-5; D unresolved. The CDR3 spans 14 residues. V lost 1 base, J lost 6 bases, and 10 bases lay in between. The germline V gene encodes CDR1 MNHNS and CDR2 SASEGT. The CDR3 loop is CASSEGASSQPQHF. As DNA, the CDR3 is TGTGCCAGCAGTGAAGGGGCAAGTAGTCAGCCCCAGCATTTT.

V usage is TRBV11-3 and J usage is TRBJ2-1; 8 nucleotides match TRBD2. V dropped 5 bases and J dropped 2; count of bases not matched to a gene: 5. From germline, CDR1 is SGHNT and CDR2 YENEEA. The CDR3 runs to 15 residues. CDR3 sequence (DNA): TGTGCCAGCAGCCTCACTAGCGGTACCTACAATGAGCAGTTCTTC. Amino acid sequence: CASSLTSGTYNEQFF.

The chain is built from TRBV29-1 and TRBJ2-7; D perhaps matches TRBD2 (5 bases). This CDR3 is built from 12 residues. Per the germline V gene, CDR1 is SQVTM and CDR2 is ANQGSEA. V shed 7 bases and J shed 6 bases, with 16 bases lying between them. This CDR3 is CSGRGSVGEQYF. The CDR3 DNA follows: TGCAGCGGACGCGGTAGCGTCGGCGAGCAGTACTTC.

This clone occurred once. The genes are TRBV6-5 and TRBJ2-5; D is unclear. Trimming left V 6 bases short and J 5 bases short, with 13 bases between. CDR1 is MNHEY and CDR2 is SVGAGI in the germline V gene. The CDR3 has 13 residues. As DNA, the CDR3 is TGTGCCAGCAGAGTCACTACTCGGGAGACCCAGTACTTC. This encodes CASRVTTRETQYF.

J is TRBJ2-3 and V is TRBV5-6; D is undetermined. V lost 0 bases, J lost 2 bases, and 7 bases lay in between. Germline V lookup: CDR1 SGHDT, CDR2 YYEEEE. CDR3 length: 14 amino acids. CDR3 in amino acids: CASSLVAATDTQYF. The CDR3 DNA is TGTGCCAGCAGCTTGGTGGCGGCCACAGATACGCAGTATTTT. The full variable domain, completed using reference TRBV5-6 and TRBJ2-3, is DAGVTQSPTHLIKTRGQQVTLRCSPKSGHDTVSWYQQALGQGPQFIFQYYEEEERQRGNFPDRFSGHQFPNYSSELNVNALLLGDSALYLCASSLVAATDTQYFGPGTRLTVL.

The chain combines TRBV18 with TRBJ2-7; 8 positions agree with TRBD1. Trimming took 2 bases from V and 5 from J; bases not matched to a gene: 8. The CDR3 is 15 residues long. Germline-derived CDR1 and CDR2 are KGHSH and LQKENI. CDR3 region: CASSPTWQGADEQYV. DNA of the CDR3: TGTGCCAGCTCACCAACGTGGCAGGGGGCCGACGAGCAGTACGTC.

This clone was seen just once. This chain connects TRBV6-5 to TRBJ1-3, with D uncertain. Trimming cost V 8 bases and J 3 bases, with 11 bases left between them. The CDR3 contains 13 residues. Germline V gene lookup returns CDR1 MNHEY and CDR2 SVGAGI. This chain's CDR3 is CASRGESGNTIYF. The DNA of the CDR3 is TGTGCCAGCCGCGGGGAGAGTGGAAACACCATATATTTT.

This clone is termed large. The CDR3: CASSRPGTGSNTEAFF. DNA for the CDR3: TGTGCCAGCTCACGCCCCGGGACAGGGTCGAACACTGAAGCTTTCTTT. V usage is TRBV18 and J usage is TRBJ1-1; TRBD1 agrees at 9 bases. Germline V gene sequence: CDR1 KGHSH, CDR2 LQKENI. This CDR3 is built from 16 residues. The V gene end was trimmed by 4 bases and the J gene end by 1 base; junction bases not matched to a gene: 7.

The rearrangement joins TRBV27 to TRBJ2-3; no firm D call. This CDR3 has 14 amino acids. The V and J ends lost 6 bases and 6 bases respectively, with 16 bases between them. Germline V CDR1 and CDR2: MNHEY, SMNVEV (reference sequence). CDR3 nucleotides: TGTGCCAGCAGCCCCCGGATTCGGCGGGATACGCAGTATTTT. Encoded protein: CASSPRIRRDTQYF.

This chain uses TRBV6-5 with TRBJ2-4, with D hard to call. This CDR3 is built from 11 residues. V was cut by 8 bases and J by 5 bases, with 7 bases left in between. Germline-derived CDR1 and CDR2 are MNHEY and SVGAGI. The DNA for the CDR3 is TGTGCCAGCCGTTCTCAAAACATTCAGTACTTC. Amino acids: CASRSQNIQYF.

This clone came up once. This chain joins TRBV5-6 and TRBJ1-5, with 9 positions matching TRBD1. V shed 1 base, J shed 4 bases, and the junction held 9 bases outside the gene matches. Germline V CDR1 and CDR2: SGHDT, YYEEEE. CDR3 length equals 17 residues. CDR3: CASSLSWDRDWNQPQHF. The CDR3 bases are TGTGCCAGCAGCTTGTCCTGGGACAGGGATTGGAATCAGCCCCAGCATTTT.

The J gene is TRBJ2-7, the V gene TRBV11-2, with a possible D match to TRBD2 (6 bases). This CDR3 is built from 14 residues. The germline V and J ends were trimmed by 5 bases and 2 bases, with 13 bases remaining between them. Per the germline V gene, CDR1 is SGHAT and CDR2 is FQNNGV. The CDR3 loop is CASSADGGAYEQYV. As DNA, the CDR3 is TGTGCCAGCAGCGCCGACGGGGGAGCCTACGAGCAGTACGTC.

CDR3 protein: CASTYRQGDGQYF. The CDR3 DNA is TGTGCCAGCACCTACCGACAGGGGGACGGGCAGTACTTC. The chain carries TRBV6-5 and TRBJ2-7; TRBD1 agrees at 9 bases. V trimming: 7 bases; J trimming: 9 bases; junction bases outside the gene matches: 10. This CDR3 is built from 13 residues. Germline V gene sequence: CDR1 MNHEY, CDR2 SVGAGI.

The genes are TRBV19 and TRBJ1-5, with 8 bases matching TRBD1. Germline V lookup: CDR1 LNHDA, CDR2 SQIVND (reference sequence). V lost 4 bases, J lost 3 bases, and 8 bases stayed unmatched. The CDR3 contains 16 residues. CDR3 sequence (DNA): TGTGCCAGTAGTACCGGACAGGGTAACGACAATCAGCCCCAGCATTTT. Protein product: CASSTGQGNDNQPQHF.

The table lists this clone with a count of one. J is TRBJ2-7 and V is TRBV7-9; tentative D call: TRBD2 (6 bases). Germline lookup yields CDR1 SEHNR and CDR2 FQNEAQ (reference sequence). CDR3 length equals 16 residues. V dropped 1 base and J dropped 2 bases, with 15 bases sitting between them. CDR3 nucleotide sequence: TGTGCCAGCAGCTTAGGCAGGGAGGCCGAAACCTACGAGCAGTACTTC. It specifies CASSLGREAETYEQYF.

The V gene is TRBV18, the J gene TRBJ2-5, with TRBD1 matching over 10 bases. CDR3 length: 16 residues. CDR1 KGHSH and CDR2 LQKENI come from the germline V gene. V was pared by 3 bases and J by 5 bases, with 9 bases of the junction left unmatched. CDR3 DNA: TGTGCCAGCTCACCCGTCGGGGGACAGGGGTTGGAGACCCAGTACTTC. Protein sequence: CASSPVGGQGLETQYF. The full variable domain, its missing parts supplied by reference TRBV18 and TRBJ2-5, is NAGVMQNPRHLVRRRGQEARLRCSPMKGHSHVYWYRQLPEEGLKFMVYLQKENIIDESGMPKERFSAEFPKEGPSILRIQQVVRGDSAAYFCASSPVGGQGLETQYFGPGTRLLVL.